Listed below are T cell receptor beta chains from one sample, sequenced in a study of blood T cell repertoires in COVID-19. This table comes from immunoSEQ multiplex PCR, and its TCRdb copy is limited to in-frame clones, with some not included. The sample carries over 150,000 clones, about three quarters recorded once. Sequencing was carried out using peripheral blood. Receptors originate from a woman aged 70-85 years with acute or convalescent COVID-19. The CDR3 runs from the conserved cysteine through the conserved F or W. The order of the fields is clone size, D gene, V gene, J gene, CDR3 protein, CDR3 DNA. D genes are given only for firm matches. Clone size is given for some rows only: seen once, a few or many times, or a class if the clone is expanded.

abundance: .; d_gene: TRBD2; v_gene: TRBV6-2/TRBV6-3; j_gene: TRBJ2-1; CDR3aa: CASSYRPSGEAEQFF; CDR3nt: TGTGCCAGCAGTTACCGTCCTAGCGGGGAGGCTGAGCAGTTCTTC
abundance: .; d_gene: TRBD2; v_gene: TRBV5-1; j_gene: TRBJ2-1; CDR3aa: CASSLVASGTYYNEQFF; CDR3nt: TGCGCCAGCAGCTTGGTGGCTAGCGGGACCTACTACAATGAGCAGTTCTTC
abundance: .; d_gene: .; v_gene: TRBV19; j_gene: TRBJ1-2; CDR3aa: CATKPRGTAESYTF; CDR3nt: TGTGCCACCAAACCGAGGGGGACGGCCGAAAGCTACACCTTC
abundance: .; d_gene: .; v_gene: TRBV6-6; j_gene: TRBJ1-6; CDR3aa: CASSYSRRGSYSPLHF; CDR3nt: TGTGCCAGCAGTTACTCCCGCAGGGGTAGTTATTCACCCCTCCACTTT
abundance: .; d_gene: .; v_gene: TRBV6-1; j_gene: TRBJ2-7; CDR3aa: CASSESGPYEQYF; CDR3nt: TGTGCCAGCAGTGAATCTGGCCCCTACGAGCAGTACTTC
abundance: .; d_gene: TRBD2; v_gene: TRBV6-5; j_gene: TRBJ2-1; CDR3aa: CASSNSLAGSNEQFF; CDR3nt: TGTGCCAGCTCAAATTCTCTAGCGGGATCCAATGAGCAGTTCTTC
abundance: .; d_gene: TRBD2; v_gene: TRBV6-2/TRBV6-3; j_gene: TRBJ2-1; CDR3aa: CASSSSGRAGSYNEQFF; CDR3nt: TGTGCCAGCAGTTCTAGCGGGAGGGCCGGGTCCTACAATGAGCAGTTCTTC
abundance: .; d_gene: .; v_gene: TRBV3-1/TRBV3-2; j_gene: TRBJ1-1; CDR3aa: CASSDSLNTEAFF; CDR3nt: TGTGCCAGCTCCGACAGTCTGAACACTGAAGCTTTCTTT
abundance: once; d_gene: .; v_gene: TRBV7-9; j_gene: TRBJ2-5; CDR3aa: CASSLWGDQETQYF; CDR3nt: TGTGCCAGCAGCTTGTGGGGGGACCAGGAGACCCAGTACTTC
abundance: .; d_gene: TRBD1; v_gene: TRBV28; j_gene: TRBJ1-5; CDR3aa: CASSLLDRDQPQHF; CDR3nt: TGTGCCAGCAGTTTACTAGACAGGGATCAGCCCCAGCATTTT
abundance: .; d_gene: TRBD1; v_gene: TRBV6-5; j_gene: TRBJ2-5; CDR3aa: CASSRTGTGETQYF; CDR3nt: TGTGCCAGCAGCCGTACAGGGACAGGCGAGACCCAGTACTTC
abundance: .; d_gene: .; v_gene: TRBV19; j_gene: TRBJ1-5; CDR3aa: CASSMGGGDNQPQHF; CDR3nt: TGTGCCAGTAGTATGGGAGGGGGTGACAATCAGCCCCAGCATTTT
abundance: once; d_gene: TRBD2; v_gene: TRBV19; j_gene: TRBJ2-7; CDR3aa: CASSGLDSYEQYF; CDR3nt: TGTGCCAGTAGTGGACTAGACTCCTACGAGCAGTACTTC
abundance: .; d_gene: .; v_gene: TRBV10-3; j_gene: TRBJ1-1; CDR3aa: CAISVGRVGGTEAFF; CDR3nt: TGTGCCATCAGTGTAGGTCGCGTCGGGGGAACTGAAGCTTTCTTT
abundance: few; d_gene: .; v_gene: TRBV4-1; j_gene: TRBJ1-1; CDR3aa: CASSPRTAGADTEAFF; CDR3nt: TGCGCCAGCAGCCCCAGGACAGCTGGTGCAGACACTGAAGCTTTCTTT
abundance: .; d_gene: TRBD2; v_gene: TRBV3-1/TRBV3-2; j_gene: TRBJ2-1; CDR3aa: CASSQKTSGLVSYNEQFF; CDR3nt: TGTGCCAGCAGCCAAAAGACTAGCGGATTGGTCTCCTACAATGAGCAGTTCTTC
abundance: .; d_gene: TRBD1; v_gene: TRBV7-3; j_gene: TRBJ2-2; CDR3aa: CASSLMPGQGIFGELFF; CDR3nt: TGTGCCAGCAGCTTAATGCCGGGACAGGGAATTTTCGGGGAGCTGTTTTTT
abundance: once; d_gene: TRBD1; v_gene: TRBV29-1; j_gene: TRBJ1-4; CDR3aa: CSVGGTGSRKLFF; CDR3nt: TGCAGCGTTGGTGGGACAGGGAGTCGAAAACTGTTTTTT
abundance: .; d_gene: .; v_gene: TRBV5-1; j_gene: TRBJ1-6; CDR3aa: CASSFNNNSPLHF; CDR3nt: TGCGCCAGCAGCTTTAACAATAATTCACCCCTCCACTTT
abundance: .; d_gene: .; v_gene: TRBV5-1; j_gene: TRBJ2-3; CDR3aa: CASSLVYRVAPDTQYF; CDR3nt: TGCGCCAGCAGCTTGGTCTACAGGGTTGCTCCAGATACGCAGTATTTT
abundance: .; d_gene: TRBD1; v_gene: TRBV5-1; j_gene: TRBJ2-2; CDR3aa: CATRQGTGGTGELFF; CDR3nt: TGCGCCACCCGCCAGGGCACAGGGGGCACCGGGGAGCTGTTTTTT
abundance: .; d_gene: TRBD1; v_gene: TRBV6-5; j_gene: TRBJ1-6; CDR3aa: CASLTGYNSPLHF; CDR3nt: TGTGCCAGTTTGACAGGGTACAATTCACCCCTCCACTTT
abundance: .; d_gene: .; v_gene: TRBV2; j_gene: TRBJ1-1; CDR3aa: CASSEARLVEAFF; CDR3nt: TGTGCCAGCAGTGAAGCGAGATTGGTTGAAGCTTTCTTT
abundance: .; d_gene: TRBD2; v_gene: TRBV10-2; j_gene: TRBJ2-3; CDR3aa: CASMTSGVSTDTQYF; CDR3nt: TGCGCCAGCATGACTAGCGGGGTTAGCACAGATACGCAGTATTTT
abundance: .; d_gene: TRBD1; v_gene: TRBV19; j_gene: TRBJ2-1; CDR3aa: CASSTTGENVYNEQFF; CDR3nt: TGTGCCAGTAGTACGACAGGGGAGAATGTATACAATGAGCAGTTCTTC
abundance: few; d_gene: TRBD2; v_gene: TRBV6-5; j_gene: TRBJ2-7; CDR3aa: CAGGLAEVREQYF; CDR3nt: TGTGCCGGGGGACTAGCGGAGGTACGGGAGCAGTACTTC
abundance: .; d_gene: TRBD2; v_gene: TRBV10-2; j_gene: TRBJ2-1; CDR3aa: CASSEYLGSGSDNEQFF; CDR3nt: TGCGCCAGCAGTGAGTATCTGGGCAGCGGGAGCGACAATGAGCAGTTCTTC
abundance: .; d_gene: TRBD1; v_gene: TRBV30; j_gene: TRBJ2-1; CDR3aa: CAWSAGQGFNEQFF; CDR3nt: TGTGCCTGGAGTGCAGGACAGGGCTTTAATGAGCAGTTCTTC
abundance: .; d_gene: TRBD1; v_gene: TRBV5-1; j_gene: TRBJ2-7; CDR3aa: CASSAGQVYEQYF; CDR3nt: TGCGCCAGCAGCGCCGGACAGGTCTACGAGCAGTACTTC
abundance: once; d_gene: .; v_gene: TRBV30; j_gene: TRBJ1-4; CDR3aa: CAWSATRSDEKLFF; CDR3nt: TGTGCCTGGAGTGCGACGCGGTCCGATGAAAAACTGTTTTTT
abundance: .; d_gene: TRBD1; v_gene: TRBV5-1; j_gene: TRBJ1-1; CDR3aa: CASSEATGDVWNTEAFF; CDR3nt: TGCGCCAGCAGCGAAGCGACAGGGGACGTTTGGAACACTGAAGCTTTCTTT
abundance: .; d_gene: .; v_gene: TRBV3-1/TRBV3-2; j_gene: TRBJ1-2; CDR3aa: CASSQRGTYGYTF; CDR3nt: TGTGCCAGCAGCCAACGGGGAACCTATGGCTACACCTTC
abundance: once; d_gene: .; v_gene: TRBV5-1; j_gene: TRBJ1-5; CDR3aa: CASSLSGNNQPQHF; CDR3nt: TGCGCCAGCAGCTTGTCCGGGAATAATCAGCCCCAGCATTTT
abundance: .; d_gene: .; v_gene: TRBV19; j_gene: TRBJ2-2; CDR3aa: CASSIEYKRDWSGELFF; CDR3nt: TGTGCCAGTAGTATAGAATATAAACGGGACTGGAGCGGGGAGCTGTTTTTT
abundance: few; d_gene: TRBD2; v_gene: TRBV3-1/TRBV3-2; j_gene: TRBJ2-2; CDR3aa: CASSQGGRASGELFF; CDR3nt: TGTGCCAGCAGCCAAGGCGGGAGGGCCTCCGGGGAGCTGTTTTTT
abundance: .; d_gene: .; v_gene: TRBV10-2; j_gene: TRBJ1-1; CDR3aa: CASSESGPVNTEAFF; CDR3nt: TGCGCCAGCAGTGAGTCGGGCCCGGTGAACACTGAAGCTTTCTTT
abundance: once; d_gene: TRBD2; v_gene: TRBV7-2; j_gene: TRBJ2-5; CDR3aa: CASSLVAGGVRSETQYF; CDR3nt: TGTGCCAGCAGCTTAGTCGCCGGGGGGGTCAGATCAGAGACCCAGTACTTC
abundance: .; d_gene: TRBD1; v_gene: TRBV5-4; j_gene: TRBJ2-1; CDR3aa: CASSLGQGDLFF; CDR3nt: TGTGCCAGCAGCCTAGGACAGGGGGATCTATTCTTC
abundance: few; d_gene: TRBD2; v_gene: TRBV11-2; j_gene: TRBJ2-1; CDR3aa: CASSLVGSGSSYNEQFF; CDR3nt: TGTGCCAGCAGCTTAGTCGGCAGCGGGAGCTCCTACAATGAGCAGTTCTTC
abundance: few; d_gene: .; v_gene: TRBV27; j_gene: TRBJ1-4; CDR3aa: CASSRTFGSNEKLFF; CDR3nt: TGTGCCAGCAGTCGGACCTTTGGGAGTAATGAAAAACTGTTTTTT
abundance: .; d_gene: .; v_gene: TRBV5-1; j_gene: TRBJ1-1; CDR3aa: CASSLLETGEAFF; CDR3nt: TGCGCCAGCAGCTTGTTGGAGACGGGTGAAGCTTTCTTT
abundance: few; d_gene: TRBD1; v_gene: TRBV5-1; j_gene: TRBJ1-6; CDR3aa: CASSKGQGARSNNSPLHF; CDR3nt: TGCGCCAGCAGCAAGGGACAGGGGGCGCGAAGTAATAATTCACCCCTCCACTTT
abundance: .; d_gene: TRBD2; v_gene: TRBV19; j_gene: TRBJ2-1; CDR3aa: CASSSRGAQYEQFF; CDR3nt: TGTGCCAGTAGTTCGCGGGGGGCTCAATATGAGCAGTTCTTC
abundance: .; d_gene: TRBD1; v_gene: TRBV19; j_gene: TRBJ2-1; CDR3aa: CASIGRGLDNEQFF; CDR3nt: TGTGCCAGTATCGGCAGGGGGCTTGACAATGAGCAGTTCTTC
abundance: .; d_gene: .; v_gene: TRBV6-6; j_gene: TRBJ1-1; CDR3aa: CASSLQAMNTEAFF; CDR3nt: TGTGCCAGCAGTCTTCAGGCCATGAACACTGAAGCTTTCTTT
abundance: .; d_gene: .; v_gene: TRBV7-9; j_gene: TRBJ2-5; CDR3aa: CASSFPASDQETQYF; CDR3nt: TGTGCCAGCAGCTTTCCGGCTAGCGATCAAGAGACCCAGTACTTC
abundance: few; d_gene: .; v_gene: TRBV7-2; j_gene: TRBJ1-1; CDR3aa: CASSLTPGVTEAFF; CDR3nt: TGTGCCAGCAGTTTGACCCCAGGGGTCACTGAAGCTTTCTTT